Sequencing of this T cell receptor (beta chain) was carried out in a study of shared T cell receptors in the human thymus. The repertoire was sequenced with immunoSEQ multiplex PCR; TCRdb's copy has only in-frame clones and lacks some. The table shows hundreds of thousands of clones, with approximately 85% occurring only once. Trimming left V 7 bases short and J 0 bases short, with 22 bases between. CDR1 SNHLY and CDR2 FYNNEI come from the germline V gene. The CDR3 runs 19 residues. The data were also submitted as part of a second study, on human thymus T cells. From that study: Thymus tissue for the work was resected from patients undergoing corrective heart surgery. An apparent bias in V and J gene usage was seen in thymic and blood repertoires. What related research reported was that thymic repertoires overlapped highly among unrelated individuals.

This chain joins TRBV2 and TRBJ1-6; D may be TRBD1 (6 bases). This clonotype originated in a girl in the first two years of life with a congenital heart defect. Source material: thymocytes. The CDR3 DNA reads as TGTGCCAGCACCGCCGGGACACCGATACTTAGCTCCTATAATTCACCCCTCCACTTT. This sequence encodes CASTAGTPILSSYNSPLHF.